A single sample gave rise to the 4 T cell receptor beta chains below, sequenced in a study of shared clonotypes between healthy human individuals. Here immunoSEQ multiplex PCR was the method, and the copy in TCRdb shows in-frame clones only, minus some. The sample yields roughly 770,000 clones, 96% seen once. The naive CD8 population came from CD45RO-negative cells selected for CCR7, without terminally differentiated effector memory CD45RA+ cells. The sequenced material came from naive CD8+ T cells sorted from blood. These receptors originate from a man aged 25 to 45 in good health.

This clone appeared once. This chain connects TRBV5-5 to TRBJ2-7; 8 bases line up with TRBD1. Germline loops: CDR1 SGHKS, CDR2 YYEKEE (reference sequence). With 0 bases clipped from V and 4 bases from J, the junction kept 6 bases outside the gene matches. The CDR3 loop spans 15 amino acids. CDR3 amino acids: CASSLGWTGRYEQYF. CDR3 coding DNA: TGTGCCAGCAGCTTGGGGTGGACAGGGAGGTACGAGCAGTACTTC.

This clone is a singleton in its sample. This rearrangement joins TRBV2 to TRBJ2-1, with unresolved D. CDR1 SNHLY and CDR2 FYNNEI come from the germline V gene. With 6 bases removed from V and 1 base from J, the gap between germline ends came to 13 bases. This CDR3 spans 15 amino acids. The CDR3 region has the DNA TGTGCCAGCAGCCCTCACGAGGCTTCCTACAATGAGCAGTTCTTC. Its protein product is CASSPHEASYNEQFF.

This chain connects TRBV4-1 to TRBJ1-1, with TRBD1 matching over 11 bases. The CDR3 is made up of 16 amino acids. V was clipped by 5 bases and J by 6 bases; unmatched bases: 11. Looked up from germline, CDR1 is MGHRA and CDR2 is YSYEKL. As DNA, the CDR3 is TGCGCCAGCAGCTACCAAGGACAGGGGGCTTTTGCTGAAGCTTTCTTT. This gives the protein CASSYQGQGAFAEAFF.

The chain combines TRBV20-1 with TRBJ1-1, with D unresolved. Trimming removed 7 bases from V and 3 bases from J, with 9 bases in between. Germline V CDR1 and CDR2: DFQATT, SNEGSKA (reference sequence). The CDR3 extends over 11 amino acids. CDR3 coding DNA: TGCAGTGTTAGGTTGTACACTGAAGCTTTCTTT. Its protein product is CSVRLYTEAFF.